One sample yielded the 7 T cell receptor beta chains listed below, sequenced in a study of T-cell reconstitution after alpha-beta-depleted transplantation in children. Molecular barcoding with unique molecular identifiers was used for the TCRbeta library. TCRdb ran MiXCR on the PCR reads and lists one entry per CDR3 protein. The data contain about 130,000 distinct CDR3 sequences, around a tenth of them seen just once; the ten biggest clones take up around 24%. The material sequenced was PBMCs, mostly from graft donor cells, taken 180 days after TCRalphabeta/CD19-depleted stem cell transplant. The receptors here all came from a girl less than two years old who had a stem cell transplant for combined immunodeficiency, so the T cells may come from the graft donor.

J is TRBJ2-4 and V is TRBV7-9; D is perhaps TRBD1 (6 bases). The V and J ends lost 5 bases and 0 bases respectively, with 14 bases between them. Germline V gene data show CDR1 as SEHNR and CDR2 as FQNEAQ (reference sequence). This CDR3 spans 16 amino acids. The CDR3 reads CASSPPGHLAKNIQYF. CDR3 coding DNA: TGTGCCAGCAGCCCTCCGGGACACCTAGCCAAAAACATTCAGTACTTC.

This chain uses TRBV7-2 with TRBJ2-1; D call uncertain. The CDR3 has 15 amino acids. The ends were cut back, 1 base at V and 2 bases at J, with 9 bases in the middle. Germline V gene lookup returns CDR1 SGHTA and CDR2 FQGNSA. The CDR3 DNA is TGTGCCAGCAGCTTAGATCCGGGCCCCTACAATGAGCAGTTCTTC. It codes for CASSLDPGPYNEQFF.

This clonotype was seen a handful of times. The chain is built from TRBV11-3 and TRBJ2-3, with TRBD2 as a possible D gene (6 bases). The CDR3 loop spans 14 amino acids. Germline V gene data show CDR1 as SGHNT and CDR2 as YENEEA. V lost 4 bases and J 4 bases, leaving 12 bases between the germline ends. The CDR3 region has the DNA TGTGCCAGCAGCTCCCTATGGGGGGCAGATACGCAGTATTTT. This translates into CASSSLWGADTQYF.

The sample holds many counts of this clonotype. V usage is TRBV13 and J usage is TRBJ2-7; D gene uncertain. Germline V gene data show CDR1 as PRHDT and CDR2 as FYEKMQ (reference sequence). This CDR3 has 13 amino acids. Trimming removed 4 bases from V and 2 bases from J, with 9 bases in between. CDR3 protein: CASSSGPTYEQYF. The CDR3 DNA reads TGTGCCAGCAGCTCCGGGCCGACCTACGAGCAGTACTTC.

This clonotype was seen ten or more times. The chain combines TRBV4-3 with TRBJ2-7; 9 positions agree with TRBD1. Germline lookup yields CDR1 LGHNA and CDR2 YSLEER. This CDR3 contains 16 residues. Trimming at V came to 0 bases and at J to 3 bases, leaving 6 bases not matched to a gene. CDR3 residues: CASSQDLGTGFYEQYF. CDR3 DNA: TGCGCCAGCAGCCAAGACCTCGGGACAGGGTTCTACGAGCAGTACTTC.

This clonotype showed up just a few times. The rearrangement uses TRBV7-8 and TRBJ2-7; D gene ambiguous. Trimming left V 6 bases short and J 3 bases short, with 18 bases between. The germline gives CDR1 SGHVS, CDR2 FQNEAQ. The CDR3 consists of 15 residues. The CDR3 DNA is TGTGCCAGCAGAGGAGTCATACATCTGGACTACGAGCAGTACTTC. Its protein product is CASRGVIHLDYEQYF.

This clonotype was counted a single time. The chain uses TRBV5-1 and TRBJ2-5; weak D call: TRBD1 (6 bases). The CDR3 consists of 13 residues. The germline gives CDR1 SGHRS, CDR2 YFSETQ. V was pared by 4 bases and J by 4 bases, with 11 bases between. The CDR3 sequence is CASSTRGGETQYF. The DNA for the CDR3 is TGCGCCAGCAGCACCAGGGGTGGAGAGACCCAGTACTTC.